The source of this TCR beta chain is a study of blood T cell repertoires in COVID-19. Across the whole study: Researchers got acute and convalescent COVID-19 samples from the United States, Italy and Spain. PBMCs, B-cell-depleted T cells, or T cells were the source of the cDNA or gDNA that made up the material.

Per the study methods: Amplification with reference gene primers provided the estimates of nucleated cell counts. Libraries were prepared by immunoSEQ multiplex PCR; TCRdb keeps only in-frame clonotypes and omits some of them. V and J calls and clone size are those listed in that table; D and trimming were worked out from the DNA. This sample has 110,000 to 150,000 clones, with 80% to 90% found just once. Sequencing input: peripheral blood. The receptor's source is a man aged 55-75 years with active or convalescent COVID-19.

As DNA, the CDR3 is TGTGCCACCCACATGAGGGGGGGAGACACTGAAGCTTTCTTT. It codes for CATHMRGGDTEAFF. The chain carries TRBV19 and TRBJ1-1; tentatively, D is TRBD1 (6 bases). Trimming cost V 10 bases and J 3 bases, with 18 bases left between them. In germline, CDR1 is LNHDA, CDR2 SQIVND (reference sequence). CDR3 size: 14 residues. Using reference TRBV19 and TRBJ1-1 for the parts outside the CDR3, the full variable domain is DGGITQSPKYLFRKEGQNVTLSCEQNLNHDAMYWYRQDPGQGLRLIYYSQIVNDFQKGDIAEGYSVSREKKESFPLTVTSAQKNPTAFYLCATHMRGGDTEAFFGQGTRLTVV.